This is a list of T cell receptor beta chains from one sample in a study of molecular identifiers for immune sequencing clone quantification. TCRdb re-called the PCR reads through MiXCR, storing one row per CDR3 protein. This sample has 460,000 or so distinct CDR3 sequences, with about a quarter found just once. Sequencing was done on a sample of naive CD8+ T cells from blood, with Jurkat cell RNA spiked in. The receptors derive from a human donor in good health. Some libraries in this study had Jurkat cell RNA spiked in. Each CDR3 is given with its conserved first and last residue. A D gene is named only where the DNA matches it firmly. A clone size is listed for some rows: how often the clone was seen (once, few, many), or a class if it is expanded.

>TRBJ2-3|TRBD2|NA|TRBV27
TGTGCCAGCTCTTATAGCGGGGGGGTCACAGATACGCAGTATTTT
CASSYSGGVTDTQYF
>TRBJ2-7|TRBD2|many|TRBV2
TGTGCCAGCAGTGATTCTAGCGGCAGCTCCTACGAGCAGTACTTC
CASSDSSGSSYEQYF
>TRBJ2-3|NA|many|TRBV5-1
TGCGCCAGCAGCACAGGACAGACTAGCACAGATACGCAGTATTTT
CASSTGQTSTDTQYF
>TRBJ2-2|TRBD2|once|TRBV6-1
TGTGCCAGCAATGGGACTAACGGGATGGAGCTGTTTTTT
CASNGTNGMELFF
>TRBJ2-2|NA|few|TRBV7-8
TGTGCCAGCAGCTTCGTCTGGTCGGCAGCGAACACCGGGGAGCTGTTTTTT
CASSFVWSAANTGELFF
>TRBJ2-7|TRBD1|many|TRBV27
TGTGCCAGCAGTTATACAGGGGGTGTGCTTTTCTTC
CASSYTGGVLFF
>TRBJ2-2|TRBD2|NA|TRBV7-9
TGTGCCAGCAGCTTCCGCGGGAGGGGGTACACCGGGGAGCTGTTTTTT
CASSFRGRGYTGELFF
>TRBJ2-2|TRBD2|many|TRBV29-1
TGCAGCGTTATACTAGCGGGTGTTAACACCGGGGAGCTGTTTTTT
CSVILAGVNTGELFF
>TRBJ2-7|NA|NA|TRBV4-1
TGCGCCAGCAGCCAAGATTGGTCTGGGGCTTACGAGCAGTACTTC
CASSQDWSGAYEQYF
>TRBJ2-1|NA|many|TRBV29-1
TGCAGCGCTAGGGAGATCGGGGGAGAGGAGCAGTTCTTC
CSAREIGGEEQFF
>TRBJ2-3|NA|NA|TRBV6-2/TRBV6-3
TGTGCCAGCAGTTACTCGGGGGAATTGGTGTATTTT
CASSYSGELVYF
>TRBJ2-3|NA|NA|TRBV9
TGTGCCAGCAGCGTAGGGGCAGCGTCAGATACGCAGTATTTT
CASSVGAASDTQYF
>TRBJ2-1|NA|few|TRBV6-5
TGTGCCAGCAGTTATACGGGGATTGAGCAGTTCTTC
CASSYTGIEQFF
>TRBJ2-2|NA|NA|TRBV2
TGTGCCAGCAGTGAAGCGGGACGTCGTGAGGCGTACACCGGGGAGCTGTTTTTT
CASSEAGRREAYTGELFF
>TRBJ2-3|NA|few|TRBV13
TGTGCCAGCAGCTACAGACAGTGGCCTTTGGGTACGCAGTATTTT
CASSYRQWPLGTQYF
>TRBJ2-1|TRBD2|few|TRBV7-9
TGTGCCAGCAGCTTATTACTAGCGGGGACGCCTAGCTCCTACAATGAGCAGTTCTTC
CASSLLLAGTPSSYNEQFF
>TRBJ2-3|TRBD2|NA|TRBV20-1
TGCAGTGCTAGAGTCCCCAAGACTAGCGGGATTCGAAGAGATGCGCAGTATTTT
CSARVPKTSGIRRDAQYF